This TCR beta chain was observed in a study of blood T cell repertoires in COVID-19. V was trimmed by 0 bases and J by 0 bases, leaving 11 bases between them. Germline V gene data show CDR1 as LNHDA and CDR2 as SQIVND (reference sequence). There are 17 residues in the CDR3. This clone was picked up a small number of times. Clinical history as reported by participants underpinned cohort assignment. Source study methods: Amplification of reference gene primers was used by the study to estimate nucleated cell counts. Assay used: immunoSEQ multiplex PCR; TCRdb lists only in-frame clones, some missing. The V and J calls and clone size were taken over from that table, and D and trimming were inferred from the DNA. This table holds 350,000 to 400,000 clones, just under 90% found once.

Sample: PBMCs or T cells enriched from blood (not recorded which). This sequence joins TRBV19 and TRBJ1-4, with D unresolved. This TCR was recovered from a woman aged 25 to 39 who had recovered from COVID-19. The CDR3 here is CASSIDRRTATNEKLFF. The CDR3 DNA sequence: TGTGCCAGTAGTATAGACCGCCGGACTGCAACTAATGAAAAACTGTTTTTT.